This TCR beta chain was found in a study of blood T cells in healthy people across ages. This CDR3 is 14 amino acids long. Per sample, extraction of total RNA gave at least 6 micrograms in every case. Alongside a J-beta primer mix, a sample-barcoded 5' primer served in a second PCR lasting about 7 to 11 cycles. A template-switch adaptor with 12 random nucleotides tagged each cDNA molecule. TCRdb recomputed calls from the 5' RACE reads with MiXCR, one row per CDR3 protein. Here the sample spans about 800,000 distinct CDR3 sequences, about 25% being singletons. This clonotype was found a few times. The sample also formed part of further work on T cells of mothers and their children. That source notes: When the second PCR was run, its M1S primer added sample barcodes and 2-4 random nucleotides. Over 9.5 million reads per mother and some 3 million per child were obtained.

Sequencing was carried out using blood. The source of this sequence is a boy younger than 18 in good health. V and J are TRBV12-3 or TRBV12-4 and TRBJ2-5; D possibly corresponds to TRBD2 (7 bases). Near its end, the DNA agrees better with TRBJ2-7, so the J call may be wrong. The CDR3 coding sequence is TGTGCCAGCAGTTGGGGGGGCCTCTCCTACGAGCAGTACTTC. Amino acid sequence: CASSWGGLSYEQYF.